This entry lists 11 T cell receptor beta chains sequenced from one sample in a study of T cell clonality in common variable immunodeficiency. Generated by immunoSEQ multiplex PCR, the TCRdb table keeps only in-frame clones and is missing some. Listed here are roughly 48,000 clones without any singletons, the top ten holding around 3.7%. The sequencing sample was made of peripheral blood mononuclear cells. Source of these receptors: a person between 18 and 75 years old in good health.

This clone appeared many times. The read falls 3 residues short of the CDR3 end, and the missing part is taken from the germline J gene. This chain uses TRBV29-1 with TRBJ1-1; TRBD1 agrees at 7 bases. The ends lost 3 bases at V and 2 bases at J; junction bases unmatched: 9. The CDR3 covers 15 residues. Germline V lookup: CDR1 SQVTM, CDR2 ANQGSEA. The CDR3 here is CSVDLGDRYNTEAFF. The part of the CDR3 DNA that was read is TGCAGCGTTGATCTTGGGGACAGATATAACACTGAA.

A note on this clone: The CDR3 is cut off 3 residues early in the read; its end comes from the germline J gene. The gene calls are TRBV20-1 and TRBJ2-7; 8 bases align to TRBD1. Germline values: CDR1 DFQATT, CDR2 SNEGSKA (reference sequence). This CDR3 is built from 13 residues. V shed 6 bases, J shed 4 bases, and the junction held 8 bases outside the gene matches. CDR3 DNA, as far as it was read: TGCAGTGCAAACCGGGACAGGTTGTACGAG. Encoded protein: CSANRDRLYE. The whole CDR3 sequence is CSANRDRLYEQYF.

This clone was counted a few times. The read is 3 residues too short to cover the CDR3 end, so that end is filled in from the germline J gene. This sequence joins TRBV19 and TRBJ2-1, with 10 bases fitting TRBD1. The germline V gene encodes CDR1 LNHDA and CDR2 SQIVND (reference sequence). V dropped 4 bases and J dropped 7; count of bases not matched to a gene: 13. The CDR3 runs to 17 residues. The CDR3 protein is CASSRSPTGGAKNEQFF. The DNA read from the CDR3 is TGTGCCAGTAGTAGGAGTCCGACAGGGGGCGCGAAGAATGAG.

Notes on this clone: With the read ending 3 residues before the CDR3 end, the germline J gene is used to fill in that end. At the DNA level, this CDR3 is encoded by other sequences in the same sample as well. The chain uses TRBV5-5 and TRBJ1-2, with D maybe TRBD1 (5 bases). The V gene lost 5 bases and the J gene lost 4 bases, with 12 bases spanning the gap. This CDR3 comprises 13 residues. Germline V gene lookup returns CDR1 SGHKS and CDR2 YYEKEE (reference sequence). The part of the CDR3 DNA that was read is TGTGCCAGCAGGACGGGGGAACGCTATGGC. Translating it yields CASRTGERYG. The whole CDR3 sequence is CASRTGERYGYTF.

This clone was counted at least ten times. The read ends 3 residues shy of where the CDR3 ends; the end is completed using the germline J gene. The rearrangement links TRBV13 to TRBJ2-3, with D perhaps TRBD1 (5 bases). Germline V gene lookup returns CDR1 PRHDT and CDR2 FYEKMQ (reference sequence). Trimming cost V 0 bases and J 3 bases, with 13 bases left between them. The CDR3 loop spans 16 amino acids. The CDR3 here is CASSLGQRQQTDTQYF. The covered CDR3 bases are TGTGCCAGCAGCTTAGGCCAGCGACAGCAAACAGATACG.

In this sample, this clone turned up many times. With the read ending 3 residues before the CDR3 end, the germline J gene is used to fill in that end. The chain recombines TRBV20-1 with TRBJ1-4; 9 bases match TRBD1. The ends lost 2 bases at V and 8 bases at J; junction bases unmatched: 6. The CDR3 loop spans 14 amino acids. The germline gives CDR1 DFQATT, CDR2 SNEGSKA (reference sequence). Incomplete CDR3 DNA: TGCAGTGCTAGACAACGACAGGGGGGAGAAAAA. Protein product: CSARQRQGGEK. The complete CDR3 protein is CSARQRQGGEKLFF.

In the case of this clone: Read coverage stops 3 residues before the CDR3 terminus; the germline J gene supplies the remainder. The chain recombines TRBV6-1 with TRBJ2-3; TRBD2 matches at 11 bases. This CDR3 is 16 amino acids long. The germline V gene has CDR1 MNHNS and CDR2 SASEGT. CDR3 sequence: CASSESIAGGQETQYF. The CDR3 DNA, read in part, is TGTGCCAGCAGTGAATCTATAGCGGGAGGGCAAGAGACG.

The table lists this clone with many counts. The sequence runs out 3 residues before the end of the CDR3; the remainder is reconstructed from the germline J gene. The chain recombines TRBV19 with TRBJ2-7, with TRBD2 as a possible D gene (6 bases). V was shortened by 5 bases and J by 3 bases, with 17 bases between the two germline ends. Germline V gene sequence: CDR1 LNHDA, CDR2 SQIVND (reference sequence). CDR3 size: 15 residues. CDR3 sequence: CASSYLRAGGYEQYF. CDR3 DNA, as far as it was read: TGTGCCAGTAGTTATTTGAGGGCCGGGGGCTACGAG. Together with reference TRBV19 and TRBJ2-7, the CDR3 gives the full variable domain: DGGITQSPKYLFRKEGQNVTLSCEQNLNHDAMYWYRQDPGQGLRLIYYSQIVNDFQKGDIAEGYSVSREKKESFPLTVTSAQKNPTAFYLCASSYLRAGGYEQYFGPGTRLTVT.

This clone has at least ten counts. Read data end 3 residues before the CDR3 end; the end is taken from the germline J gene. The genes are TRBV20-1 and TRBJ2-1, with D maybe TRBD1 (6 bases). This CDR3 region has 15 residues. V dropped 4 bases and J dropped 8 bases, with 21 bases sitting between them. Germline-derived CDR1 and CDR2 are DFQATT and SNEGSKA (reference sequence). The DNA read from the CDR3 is TGCAGTGCTACCAGGGGACCCTGGAGTGGGTATGAG. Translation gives CSATRGPWSGYE. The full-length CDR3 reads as CSATRGPWSGYEQFF.

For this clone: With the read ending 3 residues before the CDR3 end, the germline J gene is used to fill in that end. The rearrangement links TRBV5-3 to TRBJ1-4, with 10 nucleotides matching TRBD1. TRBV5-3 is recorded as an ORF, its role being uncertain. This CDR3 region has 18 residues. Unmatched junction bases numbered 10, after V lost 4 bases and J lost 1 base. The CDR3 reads CARSKFGTGEITNEKLFF. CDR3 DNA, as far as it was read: TGTGCCAGAAGCAAGTTCGGGACAGGGGAAATAACTAATGAAAAA.

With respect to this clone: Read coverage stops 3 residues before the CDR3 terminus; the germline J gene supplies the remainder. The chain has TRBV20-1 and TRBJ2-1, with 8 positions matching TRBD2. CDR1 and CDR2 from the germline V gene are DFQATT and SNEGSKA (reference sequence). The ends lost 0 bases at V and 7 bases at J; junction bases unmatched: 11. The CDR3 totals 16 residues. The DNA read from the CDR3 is TGCAGTGCTAGAGACCTAGGACTAGCTTCTATAAATGAG. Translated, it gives CSARDLGLASINE. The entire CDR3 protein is CSARDLGLASINEQFF.